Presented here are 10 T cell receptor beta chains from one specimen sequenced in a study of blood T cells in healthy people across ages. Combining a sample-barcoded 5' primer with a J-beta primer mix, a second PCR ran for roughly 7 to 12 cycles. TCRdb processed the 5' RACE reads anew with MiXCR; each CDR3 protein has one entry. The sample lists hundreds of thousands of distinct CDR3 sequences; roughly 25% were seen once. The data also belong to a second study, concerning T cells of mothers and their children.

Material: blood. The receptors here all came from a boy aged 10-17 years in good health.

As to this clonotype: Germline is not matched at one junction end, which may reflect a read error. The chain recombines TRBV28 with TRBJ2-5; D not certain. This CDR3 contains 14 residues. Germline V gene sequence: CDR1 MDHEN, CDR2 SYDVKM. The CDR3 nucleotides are TGTGCCAGCAGTTCTCCCTTGGTTTGGCAGACCCAGTGCTTC. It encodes CASSSPLVWQTQCF.

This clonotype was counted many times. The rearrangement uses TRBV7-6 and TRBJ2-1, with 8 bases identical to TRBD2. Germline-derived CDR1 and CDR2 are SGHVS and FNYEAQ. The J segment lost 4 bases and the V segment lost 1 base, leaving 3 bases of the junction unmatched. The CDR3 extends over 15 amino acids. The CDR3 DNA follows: TGTGCCAGCAGCTTAGGTTCGGGAGGGTACAATGAGCAGTTCTTC. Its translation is CASSLGSGGYNEQFF.

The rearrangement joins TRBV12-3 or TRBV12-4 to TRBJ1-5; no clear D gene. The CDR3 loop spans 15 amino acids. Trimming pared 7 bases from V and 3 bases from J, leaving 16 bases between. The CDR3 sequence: CASTYQKGPNQPQHF. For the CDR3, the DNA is TGTGCCAGCACTTACCAGAAGGGTCCCAATCAGCCCCAGCATTTT.

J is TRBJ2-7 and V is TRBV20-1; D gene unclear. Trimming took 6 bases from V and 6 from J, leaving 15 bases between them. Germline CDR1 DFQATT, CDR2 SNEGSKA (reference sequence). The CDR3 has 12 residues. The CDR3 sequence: CSAVTTWGEQYF. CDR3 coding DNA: TGCAGTGCCGTGACCACCTGGGGCGAGCAGTACTTC.

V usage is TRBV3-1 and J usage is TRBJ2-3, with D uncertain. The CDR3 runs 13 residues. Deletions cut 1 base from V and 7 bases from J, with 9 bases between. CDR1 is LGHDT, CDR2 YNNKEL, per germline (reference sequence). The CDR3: CASSQVERNTQYF. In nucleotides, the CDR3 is TGTGCCAGCAGCCAAGTTGAGCGAAATACGCAGTATTTT.

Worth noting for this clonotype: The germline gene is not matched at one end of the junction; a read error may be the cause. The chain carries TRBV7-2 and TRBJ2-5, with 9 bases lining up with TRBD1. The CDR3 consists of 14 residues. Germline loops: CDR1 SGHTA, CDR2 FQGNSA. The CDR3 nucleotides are TGTGCCAGCAGCTTAATAGTCGATGGGACAGGGAAGTTCTTC. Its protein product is CASSLIVDGTGKFF.

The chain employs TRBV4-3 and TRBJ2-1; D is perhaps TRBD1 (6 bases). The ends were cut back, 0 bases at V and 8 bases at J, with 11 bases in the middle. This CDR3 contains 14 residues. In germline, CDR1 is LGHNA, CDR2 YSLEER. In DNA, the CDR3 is TGCGCCAGCAGCCAAGATCACGAGGGGGATGAGCAGTTCTTC. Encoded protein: CASSQDHEGDEQFF.

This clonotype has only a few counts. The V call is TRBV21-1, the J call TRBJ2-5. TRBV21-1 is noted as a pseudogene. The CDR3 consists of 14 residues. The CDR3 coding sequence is TGTGCCAGCAGCAGGGGAGGTAACCAAGAGACCCAGTACTTC. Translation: CASSRGGNQETQYF.

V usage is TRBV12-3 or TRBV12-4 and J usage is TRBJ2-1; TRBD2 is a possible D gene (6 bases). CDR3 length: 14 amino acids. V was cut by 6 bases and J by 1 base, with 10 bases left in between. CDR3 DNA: TGTGCCAGCAGCCTAGCGTTATCCTACAATGAGCAGTTCTTC. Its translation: CASSLALSYNEQFF.

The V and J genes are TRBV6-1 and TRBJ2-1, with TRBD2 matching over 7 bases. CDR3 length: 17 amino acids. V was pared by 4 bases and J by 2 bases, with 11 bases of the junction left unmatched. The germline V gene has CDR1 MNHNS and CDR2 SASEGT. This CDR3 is CASSANRLAETYNEQFF. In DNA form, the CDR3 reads TGTGCCAGCAGTGCCAACCGGCTAGCGGAGACCTACAATGAGCAGTTCTTC.